This T cell receptor beta chain stems from a study of T-cell reconstitution after alpha-beta-depleted transplantation in children. General study results and limits: Newly produced T cells mostly provided counts and TCRbeta diversity after one year, as hyperexpanded clones declined.

Notes on this clonotype: Its antigen is not identified.

The germline V gene encodes CDR1 SGHKS and CDR2 YYEKEE (reference sequence). With 3 bases clipped from V and 3 bases from J, the junction kept 9 bases outside the gene matches. The CDR3 runs 16 residues. Preparation of the TCRbeta library involved a method that used unique molecular identifiers. TCRdb recomputed calls from the PCR reads with MiXCR, one row per CDR3 protein. There are approximately 1,000,000 distinct CDR3 sequences in the sample; about 29% occur only once, and 25% to 35% lies in the top ten. The sequence derives from a boy under three years old who had a stem cell transplant for SCID, so the T cells may come from the graft donor. This chain connects TRBV5-5 to TRBJ2-3, with 8 bases aligning to TRBD1. Material: PBMCs, mostly from graft donor cells, obtained 360 days after TCRalphabeta/CD19-depleted stem cell transplant. The CDR3 reads CASSSGQGWRTDTQYF. In nucleotides, the CDR3 is TGTGCCAGCAGCTCAGGACAGGGATGGAGGACAGATACGCAGTATTTT.